The entry that follows covers one T cell receptor (beta chain) sequence. This specimen comes from a study of blood T cell repertoires in COVID-19. Germline V gene lookup returns CDR1 LGHDT and CDR2 YNNKEL (reference sequence). The ends lost 4 bases at V and 5 bases at J; junction bases unmatched: 7. The CDR3 loop spans 14 amino acids. Here immunoSEQ multiplex PCR was the method, and the copy in TCRdb shows in-frame clones only, minus some. Of approximately 260,000 clones in the sample, approximately 79% were seen once. The chain uses TRBV3-1 (or the pseudogene TRBV3-2) and TRBJ1-1, with 7 bases lining up with TRBD1. Sequenced: PBMCs or T cells enriched from blood (not recorded which). This TCR came from a man younger than 45 with acute COVID-19. The CDR3 DNA reads as TGTGCCAGCAGCCTCAGGACAGGTGGAACTGAAGCTTTCTTT. Its protein is CASSLRTGGTEAFF.